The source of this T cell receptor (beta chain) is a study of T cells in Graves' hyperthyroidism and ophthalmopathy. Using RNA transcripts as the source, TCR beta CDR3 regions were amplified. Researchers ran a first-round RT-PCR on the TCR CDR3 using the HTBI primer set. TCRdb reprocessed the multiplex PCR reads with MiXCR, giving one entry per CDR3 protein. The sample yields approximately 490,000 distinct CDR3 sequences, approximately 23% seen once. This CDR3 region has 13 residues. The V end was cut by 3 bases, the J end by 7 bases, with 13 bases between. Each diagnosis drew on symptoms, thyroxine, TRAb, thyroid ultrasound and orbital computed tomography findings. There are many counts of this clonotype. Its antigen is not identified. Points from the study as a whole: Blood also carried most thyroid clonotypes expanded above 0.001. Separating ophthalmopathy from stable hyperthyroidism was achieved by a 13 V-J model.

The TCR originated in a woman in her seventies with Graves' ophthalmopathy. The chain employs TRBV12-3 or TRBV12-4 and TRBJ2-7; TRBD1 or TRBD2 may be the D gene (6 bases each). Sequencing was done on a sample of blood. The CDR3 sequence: CASSLEGVGEQYF. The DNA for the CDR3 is TGTGCCAGCAGTTTGGAGGGGGTCGGTGAGCAGTACTTC.